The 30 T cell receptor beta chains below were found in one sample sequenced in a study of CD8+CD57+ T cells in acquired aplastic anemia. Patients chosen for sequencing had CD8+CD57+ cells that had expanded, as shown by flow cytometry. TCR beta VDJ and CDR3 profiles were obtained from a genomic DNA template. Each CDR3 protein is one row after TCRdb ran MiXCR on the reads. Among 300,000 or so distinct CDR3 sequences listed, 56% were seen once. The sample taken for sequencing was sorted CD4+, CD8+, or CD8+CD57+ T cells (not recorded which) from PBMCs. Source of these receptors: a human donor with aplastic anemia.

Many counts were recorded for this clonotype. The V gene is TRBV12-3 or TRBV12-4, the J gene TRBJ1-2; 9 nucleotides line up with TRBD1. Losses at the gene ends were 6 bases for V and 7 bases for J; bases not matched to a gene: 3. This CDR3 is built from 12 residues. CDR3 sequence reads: CASRQGAGGYTF. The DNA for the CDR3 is TGTGCCAGCAGACAGGGGGCGGGTGGCTACACCTTC.

The CDR3 region is CASRQRQGAGGYTF. CDR3 nucleotide sequence: TGCGCCAGCAGACAAAGACAGGGGGCGGGAGGCTACACCTTC. The chain recombines TRBV5-1 with TRBJ1-2; 10 nucleotides agree with TRBD1. The CDR3 is made up of 14 amino acids. J lost 8 bases, V lost 5 bases, and 9 bases had no gene match. Germline V CDR1 and CDR2: SGHRS, YFSETQ.

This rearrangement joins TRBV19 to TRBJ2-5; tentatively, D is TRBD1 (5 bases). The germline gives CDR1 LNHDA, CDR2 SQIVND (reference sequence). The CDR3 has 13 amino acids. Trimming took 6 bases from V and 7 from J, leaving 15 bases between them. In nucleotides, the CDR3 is TGTGCCAGTAGAGACCTGGGGCGGACGACCCAGTACTTC. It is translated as CASRDLGRTTQYF.

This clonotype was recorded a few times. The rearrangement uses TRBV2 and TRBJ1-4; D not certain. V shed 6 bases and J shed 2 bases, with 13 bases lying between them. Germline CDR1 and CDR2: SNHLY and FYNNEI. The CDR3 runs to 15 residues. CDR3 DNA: TGTGCCAGCAGCCAACCCCTAGGGACTAATGAAAAACTGTTTTTT. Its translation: CASSQPLGTNEKLFF.

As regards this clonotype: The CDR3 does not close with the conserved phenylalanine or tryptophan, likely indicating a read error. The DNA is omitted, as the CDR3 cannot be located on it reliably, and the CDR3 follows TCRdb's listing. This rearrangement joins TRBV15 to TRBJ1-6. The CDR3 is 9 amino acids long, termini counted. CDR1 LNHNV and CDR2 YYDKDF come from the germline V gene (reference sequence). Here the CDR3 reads CATSREGHS.

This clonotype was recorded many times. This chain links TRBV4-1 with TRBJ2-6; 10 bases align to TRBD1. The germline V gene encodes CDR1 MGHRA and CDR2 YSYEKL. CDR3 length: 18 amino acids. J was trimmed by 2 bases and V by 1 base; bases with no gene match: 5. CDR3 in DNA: TGCGCCAGCAGCCAAGTGGGACAGGGGATCCCTGGGGCCAACGTCCTGACTTTC. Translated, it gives CASSQVGQGIPGANVLTF.

CDR3 sequence: CASQNLAGGPAGLYEQYF. The CDR3 coding sequence is TGCGCCAGCCAGAATCTAGCGGGAGGACCAGCCGGGCTCTACGAGCAGTACTTC. The V gene is TRBV5-1, the J gene TRBJ2-7, with 11 bases fitting TRBD2. This CDR3 is 18 amino acids long. The V and J ends lost 7 bases and 3 bases, in that order; junction bases with no gene match: 18. Germline CDR1 SGHRS, CDR2 YFSETQ. The complete variable domain, with remaining parts taken from reference TRBV5-1 and TRBJ2-7, reads KAGVTQTPRYLIKTRGQQVTLSCSPISGHRSVSWYQQTPGQGLQFLFEYFSETQRNKGNFPGRFSGRQFSNSRSEMNVSTLELGDSALYLCASQNLAGGPAGLYEQYFGPGTRLTVT.

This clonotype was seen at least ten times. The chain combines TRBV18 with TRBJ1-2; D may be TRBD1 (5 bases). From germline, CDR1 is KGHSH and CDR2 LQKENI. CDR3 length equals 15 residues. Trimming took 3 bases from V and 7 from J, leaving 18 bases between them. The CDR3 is CASSPRDEGRVGYTF. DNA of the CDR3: TGTGCCAGCTCACCGCGGGACGAGGGGCGAGTTGGCTACACCTTC.

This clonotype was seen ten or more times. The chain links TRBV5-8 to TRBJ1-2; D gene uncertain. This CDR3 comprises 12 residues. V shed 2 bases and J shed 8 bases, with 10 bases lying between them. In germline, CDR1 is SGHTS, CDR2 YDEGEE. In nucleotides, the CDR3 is TGTGCCAGCAGCTTACAAATGGAGGGCTACACCTTC. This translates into CASSLQMEGYTF.

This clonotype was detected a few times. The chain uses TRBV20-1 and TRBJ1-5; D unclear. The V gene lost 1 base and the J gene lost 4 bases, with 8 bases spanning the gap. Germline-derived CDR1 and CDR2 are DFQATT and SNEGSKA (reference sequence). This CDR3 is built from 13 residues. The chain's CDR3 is CSARGGSNQPQHF. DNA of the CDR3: TGCAGTGCTAGAGGGGGTAGTAATCAGCCCCAGCATTTT.

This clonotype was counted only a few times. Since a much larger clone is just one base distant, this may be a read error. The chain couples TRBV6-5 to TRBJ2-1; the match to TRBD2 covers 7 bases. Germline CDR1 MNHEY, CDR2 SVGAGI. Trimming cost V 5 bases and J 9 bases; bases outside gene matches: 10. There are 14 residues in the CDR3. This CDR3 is CASSRTSGWSEQFF. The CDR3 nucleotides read TGTGCCAGCAGTCGGACTAGTGGTTGGAGTGAGCAGTTCTTC.

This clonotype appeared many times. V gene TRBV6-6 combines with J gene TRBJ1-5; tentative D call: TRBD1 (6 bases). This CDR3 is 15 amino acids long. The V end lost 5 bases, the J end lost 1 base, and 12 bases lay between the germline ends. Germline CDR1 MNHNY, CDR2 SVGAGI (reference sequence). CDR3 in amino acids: CASSEQGRSNQPQHF. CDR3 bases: TGTGCCAGCAGTGAACAGGGAAGGAGCAATCAGCCCCAGCATTTT.

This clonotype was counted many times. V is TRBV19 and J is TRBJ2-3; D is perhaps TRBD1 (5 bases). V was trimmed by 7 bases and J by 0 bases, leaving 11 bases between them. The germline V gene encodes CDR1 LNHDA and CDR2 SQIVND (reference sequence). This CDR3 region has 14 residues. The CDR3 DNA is TGTGCCAGTACCGGCAGGGCCAGCACAGATACGCAGTATTTT. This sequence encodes CASTGRASTDTQYF.

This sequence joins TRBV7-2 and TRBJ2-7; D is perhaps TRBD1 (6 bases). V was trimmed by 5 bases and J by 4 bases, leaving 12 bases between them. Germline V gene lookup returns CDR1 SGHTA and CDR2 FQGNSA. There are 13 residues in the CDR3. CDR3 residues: CASSRTETYEQYF. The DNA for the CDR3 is TGTGCCAGCAGCCGGACAGAAACTTACGAGCAGTACTTC.

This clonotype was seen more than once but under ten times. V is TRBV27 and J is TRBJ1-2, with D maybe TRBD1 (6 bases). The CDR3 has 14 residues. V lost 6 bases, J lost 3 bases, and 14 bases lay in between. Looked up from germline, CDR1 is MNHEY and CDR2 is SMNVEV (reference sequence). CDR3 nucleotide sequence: TGTGCCAGCAGATACTCGGGACAATACTATGGCTACACCTTC. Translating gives CASRYSGQYYGYTF.

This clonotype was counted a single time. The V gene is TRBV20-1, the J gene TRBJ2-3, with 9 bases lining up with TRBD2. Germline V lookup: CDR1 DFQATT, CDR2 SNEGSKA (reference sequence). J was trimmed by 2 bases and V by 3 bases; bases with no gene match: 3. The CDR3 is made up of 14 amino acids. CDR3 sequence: CSASAGGFTDTQYF. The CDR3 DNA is TGCAGTGCTAGTGCGGGAGGGTTCACAGATACGCAGTATTTT.

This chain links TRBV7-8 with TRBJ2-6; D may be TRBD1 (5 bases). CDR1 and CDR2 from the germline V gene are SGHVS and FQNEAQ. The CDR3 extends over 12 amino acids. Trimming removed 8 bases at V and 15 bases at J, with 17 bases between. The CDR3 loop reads CASLTYDSSLTF. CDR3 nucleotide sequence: TGTGCCAGCCTGACGTATGACAGCTCCCTGACTTTC.

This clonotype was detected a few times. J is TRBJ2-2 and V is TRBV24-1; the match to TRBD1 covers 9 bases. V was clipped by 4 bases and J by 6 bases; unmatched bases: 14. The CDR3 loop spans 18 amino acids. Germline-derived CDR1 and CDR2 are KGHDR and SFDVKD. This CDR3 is CATSDKRPGQGYAGELFF. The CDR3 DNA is TGTGCCACCAGTGACAAAAGACCAGGACAGGGGTATGCCGGGGAGCTGTTTTTT.

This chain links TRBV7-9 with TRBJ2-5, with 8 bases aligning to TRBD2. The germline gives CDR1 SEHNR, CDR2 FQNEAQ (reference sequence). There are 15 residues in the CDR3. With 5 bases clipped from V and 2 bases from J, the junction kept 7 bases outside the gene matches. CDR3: CASSQQLAAQETQYF. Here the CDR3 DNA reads TGTGCCAGCAGCCAACAACTAGCGGCACAAGAGACCCAGTACTTC.

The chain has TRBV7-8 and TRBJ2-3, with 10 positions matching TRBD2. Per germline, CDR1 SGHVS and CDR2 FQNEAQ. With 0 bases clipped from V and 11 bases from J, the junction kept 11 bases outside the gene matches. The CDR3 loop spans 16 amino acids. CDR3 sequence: CASSLAGTSAYNEQYF. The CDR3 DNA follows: TGTGCCAGCAGCTTAGCGGGGACTAGCGCCTACAATGAGCAGTATTTT. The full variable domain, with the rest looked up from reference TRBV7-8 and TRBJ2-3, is GAGVSQSPRYKVAKRGQDVALRCDPISGHVSLFWYQQALGQGPEFLTYFQNEAQLDKSGLPSDRFFAERPEGSVSTLKIQRTQQEDSAVYLCASSLAGTSAYNEQYFGPGTRLTVL.

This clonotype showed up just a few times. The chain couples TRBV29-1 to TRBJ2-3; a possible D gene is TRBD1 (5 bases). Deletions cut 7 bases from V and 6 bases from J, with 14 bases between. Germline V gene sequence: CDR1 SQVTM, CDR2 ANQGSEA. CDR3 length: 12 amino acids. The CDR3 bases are TGCAGCGCCGGTCGTCAGGGTGATACGCAGTATTTT. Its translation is CSAGRQGDTQYF.

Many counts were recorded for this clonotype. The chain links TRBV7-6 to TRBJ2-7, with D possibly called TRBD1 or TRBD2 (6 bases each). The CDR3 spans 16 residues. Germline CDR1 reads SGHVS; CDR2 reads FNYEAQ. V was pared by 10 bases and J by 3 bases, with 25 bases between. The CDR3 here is CATEGGTRVIVYEQYF. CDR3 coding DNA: TGTGCCACCGAAGGGGGGACCAGGGTGATAGTCTACGAGCAGTACTTC.

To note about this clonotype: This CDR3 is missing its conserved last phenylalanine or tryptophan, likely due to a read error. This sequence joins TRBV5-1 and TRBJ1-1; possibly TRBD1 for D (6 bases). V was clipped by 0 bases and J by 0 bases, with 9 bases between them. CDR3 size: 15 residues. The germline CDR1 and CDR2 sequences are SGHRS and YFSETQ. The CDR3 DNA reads TGCGCCAGCAGCTTGGAAGGGGGAGTGAACACTGAAGCTTTCTCT. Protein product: CASSLEGGVNTEAFS.

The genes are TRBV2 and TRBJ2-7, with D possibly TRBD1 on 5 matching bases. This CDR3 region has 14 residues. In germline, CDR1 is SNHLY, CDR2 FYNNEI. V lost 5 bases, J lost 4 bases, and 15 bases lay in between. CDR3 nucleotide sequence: TGTGCCAGCAGTCAACTCCCAGGGCTTTACGAGCAGTACTTC. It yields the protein CASSQLPGLYEQYF.

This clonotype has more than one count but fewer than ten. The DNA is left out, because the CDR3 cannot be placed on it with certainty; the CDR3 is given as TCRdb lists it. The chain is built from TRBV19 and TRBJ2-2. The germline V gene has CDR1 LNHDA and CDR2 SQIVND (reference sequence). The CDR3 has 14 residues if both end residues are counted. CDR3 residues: CASSIGQYVGELFF.

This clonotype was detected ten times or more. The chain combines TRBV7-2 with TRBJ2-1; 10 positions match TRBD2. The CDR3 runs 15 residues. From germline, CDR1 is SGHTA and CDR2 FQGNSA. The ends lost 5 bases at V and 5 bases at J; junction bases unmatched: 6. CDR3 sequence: CASSPVAGGNNEQFF. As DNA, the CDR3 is TGTGCCAGCAGCCCAGTAGCGGGGGGCAACAATGAGCAGTTCTTC.

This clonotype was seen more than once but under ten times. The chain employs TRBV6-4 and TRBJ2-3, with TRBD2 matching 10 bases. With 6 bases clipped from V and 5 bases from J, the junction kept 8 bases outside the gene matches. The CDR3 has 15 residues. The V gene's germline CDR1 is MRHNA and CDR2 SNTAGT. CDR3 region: CASSRTSGEGDTQYF. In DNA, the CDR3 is TGTGCCAGCAGCCGTACTAGCGGGGAGGGAGATACGCAGTATTTT.

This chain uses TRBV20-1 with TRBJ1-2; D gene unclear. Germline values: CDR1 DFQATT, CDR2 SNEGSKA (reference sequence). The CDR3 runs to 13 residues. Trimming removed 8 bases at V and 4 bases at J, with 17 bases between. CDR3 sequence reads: CSTLLTALYGYTF. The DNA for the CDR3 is TGCAGTACCTTACTTACAGCACTCTATGGCTACACCTTC.

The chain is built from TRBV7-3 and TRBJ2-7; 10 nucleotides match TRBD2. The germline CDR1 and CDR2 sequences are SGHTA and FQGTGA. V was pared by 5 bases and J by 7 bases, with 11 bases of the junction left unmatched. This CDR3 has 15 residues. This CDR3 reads CASSPNLAGVGEQYF. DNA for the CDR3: TGTGCCAGCAGCCCGAACCTAGCGGGAGTTGGAGAGCAGTACTTC.

CDR3 DNA: TGTGCCAGCAGCTTGGCGGGGACTCCCTCCTACGAGCAGTACTTC. Its translation: CASSLAGTPSYEQYF. This chain uses TRBV5-4 with TRBJ2-7; D perhaps matches TRBD2 (6 bases). This CDR3 comprises 15 residues. V gave up 0 bases and J gave up 0 bases, with 10 bases separating them. CDR1 is SGHNT and CDR2 is YYREEE in the germline V gene (reference sequence).